These 8 T cell receptor beta chains came from one sample sequenced in a study of cytomegalovirus exposure and HLA in healthy donors. Both 60 Vbeta primers and 13 Jbeta primers went into the PCR. Generated by immunoSEQ multiplex PCR, the TCRdb table keeps only in-frame clones and is missing some. The sample includes fewer than 200,000 clones, 75% to 80% of them seen just once. The sample comprised PBMCs. The source of these receptors is a woman aged 40 to 55 in good health and CMV-seropositive.

This rearrangement joins TRBV6-1 to TRBJ1-3; a weak D match, TRBD1 (5 bases). Deletions cut 3 bases from V and 0 bases from J, with 12 bases between. The germline V gene encodes CDR1 MNHNS and CDR2 SASEGT. This CDR3 contains 16 residues. CDR3 coding DNA: TGTGCCAGCAGTGACCAGGGCATGGGCTCTGGAAACACCATATATTTT. Protein: CASSDQGMGSGNTIYF.

This clone was picked up a small number of times. The V and J genes are TRBV19 and TRBJ1-1; no reliable D call. The CDR3 is made up of 13 amino acids. Trimming took off 4 bases at V and 5 bases at J, with 11 bases between the two ends. The germline V gene has CDR1 LNHDA and CDR2 SQIVND (reference sequence). DNA for the CDR3: TGTGCCAGTAGTACTCGGGAAGGGACTGAAGCTTTCTTT. Translated, it gives CASSTREGTEAFF.

Here the CDR3 reads CASSARTGSDGYTF. The DNA for the CDR3 is TGCGCCAGCAGCGCCCGGACAGGGAGCGATGGCTACACCTTC. J is TRBJ1-2 and V is TRBV5-1; 8 bases are a match to TRBD1. The CDR3 extends over 14 amino acids. The J segment lost 6 bases and the V segment lost 4 bases, leaving 8 bases of the junction unmatched. Germline V gene sequence: CDR1 SGHRS, CDR2 YFSETQ.

This chain connects TRBV5-1 to TRBJ1-4, with 7 bases matching TRBD1. The CDR3 covers 13 residues. CDR1 is SGHRS and CDR2 is YFSETQ in the germline V gene. J was trimmed by 6 bases and V by 4 bases; bases with no gene match: 3. CDR3 sequence (DNA): TGCGCCAGCAGCCCCAGGGGGGATGAAAAACTGTTTTTT. The encoded protein is CASSPRGDEKLFF. Using reference TRBV5-1 and TRBJ1-4 for the parts outside the CDR3, the full variable domain is KAGVTQTPRYLIKTRGQQVTLSCSPISGHRSVSWYQQTPGQGLQFLFEYFSETQRNKGNFPGRFSGRQFSNSRSEMNVSTLELGDSALYLCASSPRGDEKLFFGSGTQLSVL.

J is TRBJ1-4 and V is TRBV29-1, with D uncertain. The CDR3 is 12 residues long. V was cut by 7 bases and J by 4 bases, with 10 bases left in between. Looked up from germline, CDR1 is SQVTM and CDR2 is ANQGSEA. As DNA, the CDR3 is TGCAGCGCGGGTCTTCTTAATGAAAAACTGTTTTTT. This sequence encodes CSAGLLNEKLFF.

J is TRBJ2-5 and V is TRBV28; D gene uncertain. The V end lost 10 bases, the J end lost 2 bases, and 11 bases lay between the germline ends. Germline values: CDR1 MDHEN, CDR2 SYDVKM. CDR3 size: 12 residues. The CDR3 protein is CATGGSQETQYF. The CDR3 bases are TGTGCCACAGGTGGGTCTCAAGAGACCCAGTACTTC.

The chain recombines TRBV6-1 with TRBJ2-1, with D hard to call. In germline, CDR1 is MNHNS, CDR2 SASEGT. This CDR3 contains 11 residues. Trimming took 6 bases from V and 8 from J, leaving 8 bases between them. DNA for the CDR3: TGTGCCAGCAGGCTAGTCTATGAGCAGTTCTTC. Encoded protein: CASRLVYEQFF.

The genes are TRBV6-6 and TRBJ2-5, with D possibly TRBD2 on 6 matching bases. Germline V lookup: CDR1 MNHNY, CDR2 SVGAGI (reference sequence). The CDR3 length is 14 residues. The germline V and J ends were trimmed by 2 bases and 5 bases, with 12 bases remaining between them. The CDR3 loop is CASSYGPAGETQYF. The CDR3 coding sequence is TGTGCCAGCAGTTACGGACCTGCGGGGGAGACCCAGTACTTC.